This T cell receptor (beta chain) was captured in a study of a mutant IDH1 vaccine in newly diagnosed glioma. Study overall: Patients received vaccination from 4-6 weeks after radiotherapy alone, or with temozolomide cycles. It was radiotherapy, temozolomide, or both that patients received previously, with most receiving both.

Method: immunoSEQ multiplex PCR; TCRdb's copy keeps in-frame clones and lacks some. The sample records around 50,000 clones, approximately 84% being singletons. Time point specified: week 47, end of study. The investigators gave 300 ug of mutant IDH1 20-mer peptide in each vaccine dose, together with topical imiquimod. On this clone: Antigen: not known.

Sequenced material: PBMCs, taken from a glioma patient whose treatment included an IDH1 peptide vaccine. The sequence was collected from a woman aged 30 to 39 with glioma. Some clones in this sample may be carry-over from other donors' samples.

Here the CDR3 reads CASSTSFRGSYEQYF. CDR3 DNA: TGTGCCAGTAGTACCTCCTTCAGGGGGTCTTACGAGCAGTACTTC. V gene TRBV19 combines with J gene TRBJ2-7, with 7 bases lining up with TRBD1. The CDR3 loop spans 15 amino acids. The ends lost 4 bases at V and 4 bases at J; junction bases unmatched: 10. Germline V gene sequence: CDR1 LNHDA, CDR2 SQIVND (reference sequence).